The 20 T cell receptor beta chains below were found in one sample sequenced in a study of monozygotic twins with inflammatory bowel disease. TCRdb re-called the 5' RACE reads and shows each CDR3 protein once, DNA omitted. The sample includes some 400,000 distinct CDR3 sequences. Sequencing input: blood. These receptors were obtained from a human donor with ulcerative colitis or Crohn's disease, or a healthy co-twin of an affected twin (not recorded which).

The rearrangement uses TRBV20-1 and TRBJ1-1; the D call of TRBD1 rests on TCRdb alone, since no DNA is present to check it. Germline CDR1 reads DFQATT; CDR2 reads SNEGSKA (reference sequence). The CDR3 extends over 13 amino acids. CDR3 amino acids: CSVQTENNVVAFF.

This sequence joins TRBV20-1 and TRBJ2-1. Germline V gene sequence: CDR1 DFQATT, CDR2 SNEGSKA (reference sequence). The CDR3 extends over 11 amino acids. The CDR3 loop is CSARHSNEQFF.

The chain combines TRBV6-5 with TRBJ1-5; TCRdb calls TRBD1, which cannot be checked without DNA. This CDR3 contains 15 residues. Germline V gene data show CDR1 as MNHEY and CDR2 as SVGAGI. CDR3 sequence: CASSLPGQGDQPQHF.

The V and J genes are TRBV14 and TRBJ2-7; checking the TCRdb D call of TRBD1 is not possible without DNA. Germline V CDR1 and CDR2: SGHDN, FVKESK. The CDR3 has 12 amino acids. CDR3 sequence reads: CASSLGVGEQYF.

V gene TRBV7-9 combines with J gene TRBJ2-7; the D call of TRBD1 rests on TCRdb alone, since no DNA is present to check it. The CDR3 sequence is 15 residues long. CDR1 and CDR2 from the germline V gene are SEHNR and FQNEAQ (reference sequence). CDR3 sequence reads: CASSLVPGTPSEQYF.

This chain uses TRBV18 with TRBJ1-5; TCRdb names TRBD1, which stays unverified in the absence of DNA. The CDR3 extends over 16 amino acids. Germline loops: CDR1 KGHSH, CDR2 LQKENI. This chain's CDR3 is CASSPLTAGDNQPQHF.

This CDR3 is CASSYRDSVISDEKLFF. The V and J genes are TRBV4-2 and TRBJ1-4; TCRdb reports TRBD1, a call that lacks DNA to check it against. CDR1 and CDR2 from the germline V gene are LGHNA and YNFKEQ. The CDR3 is 17 residues long.

The genes are TRBV19 and TRBJ1-1. CDR3 length: 15 amino acids. Germline loops: CDR1 LNHDA, CDR2 SQIVND (reference sequence). The CDR3 loop is CASSRGRLENTEAFF.

The chain combines TRBV5-1 with TRBJ1-4. The CDR3 consists of 13 residues. Germline V gene sequence: CDR1 SGHRS, CDR2 YFSETQ. The chain's CDR3 is CASRRIGGEKLFF.

The rearrangement uses TRBV5-5 and TRBJ1-5; the D call from TCRdb, TRBD1, cannot be confirmed without DNA. Germline V gene lookup returns CDR1 SGHKS and CDR2 YYEKEE (reference sequence). CDR3 size: 15 residues. CDR3 in amino acids: CASSLGVGDDQPQHF.

The chain combines TRBV5-1 with TRBJ1-2; TCRdb's D gene call, TRBD1, goes unchecked for lack of DNA. The germline CDR1 and CDR2 sequences are SGHRS and YFSETQ. The CDR3 covers 17 residues. The CDR3 loop is CASSLDPPGSTNYGYTF. Complete variable domain (other parts from reference TRBV5-1 and TRBJ1-2): KAGVTQTPRYLIKTRGQQVTLSCSPISGHRSVSWYQQTPGQGLQFLFEYFSETQRNKGNFPGRFSGRQFSNSRSEMNVSTLELGDSALYLCASSLDPPGSTNYGYTFGSGTRLTVV.

The gene calls are TRBV5-1 and TRBJ2-5; with no DNA, the TCRdb D assignment of TRBD1 cannot be verified. This CDR3 is built from 14 residues. Germline V gene data show CDR1 as SGHRS and CDR2 as YFSETQ. The CDR3 here is CASKPRVDQETQYF.

This chain links TRBV19 with TRBJ2-7; TCRdb returns TRBD2, unconfirmable since there is no DNA. CDR1 is LNHDA, CDR2 SQIVND, per germline (reference sequence). This CDR3 region has 16 residues. The CDR3 spells CASSNTGGKISYEQYF. Based on the CDR3 plus reference TRBV19 and TRBJ2-7, the full variable domain is DGGITQSPKYLFRKEGQNVTLSCEQNLNHDAMYWYRQDPGQGLRLIYYSQIVNDFQKGDIAEGYSVSREKKESFPLTVTSAQKNPTAFYLCASSNTGGKISYEQYFGPGTRLTVT.

V usage is TRBV5-1 and J usage is TRBJ2-2. CDR1 is SGHRS, CDR2 YFSETQ, per germline. The CDR3 runs 11 residues. The CDR3 reads CASGFAGELFF.

The genes are TRBV5-1 and TRBJ2-3; the D call from TCRdb, TRBD2, cannot be confirmed without DNA. The CDR3 spans 15 residues. Germline CDR1 reads SGHRS; CDR2 reads YFSETQ. The chain's CDR3 is CASSPEREPGDTQYF. Based on the CDR3 plus reference TRBV5-1 and TRBJ2-3, the full variable domain is KAGVTQTPRYLIKTRGQQVTLSCSPISGHRSVSWYQQTPGQGLQFLFEYFSETQRNKGNFPGRFSGRQFSNSRSEMNVSTLELGDSALYLCASSPEREPGDTQYFGPGTRLTVL.

V and J are TRBV7-9 and TRBJ1-3. This CDR3 has 16 amino acids. In germline, CDR1 is SEHNR, CDR2 FQNEAQ (reference sequence). CDR3: CASSLAIGSSGNTIYF.

This sequence joins TRBV12-3 or TRBV12-4 and TRBJ1-2; TCRdb proposes TRBD1, but this gene call is untestable without DNA. This CDR3 region has 15 residues. The CDR3 sequence is CASSSRGQANYGYTF.

The chain recombines TRBV29-1 with TRBJ2-1; absent DNA, TCRdb's TRBD2 call cannot be checked. Germline assignment: CDR1 SQVTM and CDR2 ANQGSEA. This CDR3 is built from 14 residues. The CDR3 reads CSVDLARSYNEQFF.

The rearrangement links TRBV28 to TRBJ1-2; the TCRdb D gene call, TRBD1, has no DNA to confirm it. The germline gives CDR1 MDHEN, CDR2 SYDVKM. The CDR3 length is 13 residues. CDR3 sequence: CASSSPWGLGYTF.

The chain combines TRBV10-3 with TRBJ2-1. There are 15 residues in the CDR3. CDR1 is ENHRY and CDR2 is SYGVKD in the germline V gene. The CDR3 spells CAISSDGLSYNEQFF.